These T cell receptor beta chains were read from a single sample in a study of T cell clonotyping in hematopoietic cell transplantation. Clones were read by immunoSEQ multiplex PCR, and TCRdb kept only the in-frame ones, dropping some. The table includes under 9,500 clones, 75% to 85% detected once. The specimen was PBMCs, collected 180 days after allogeneic stem cell transplant. These receptors were obtained from a female patient between 30 and 39 years old who had an allogeneic stem cell transplant, so the T cells may come from the graft donor. Some clones in this sample may be carry-over from other donors' samples. Each CDR3 is given with its conserved first and last residue. D genes are given only for firm matches. Where a row states a size, it is once, few, many or the class of an expanded clone; other rows omit it.

TRBJ1-3 NA NA TRBV5-6 CASSPSTGRSGNTIYF TGTGCCAGCAGCCCATCCACAGGGAGGTCTGGAAACACCATATATTTT
TRBJ1-6 NA NA TRBV6-1 CASSEAEGSNSPLHF TGTGCCAGCAGTGAAGCGGAGGGGTCTAATTCACCCCTCCACTTT
TRBJ1-5 few NA TRBV7-2 CASSLNSNQPQHF TGTGCCAGCAGCTTGAACAGCAATCAGCCCCAGCATTTT
TRBJ1-2 NA NA TRBV5-6 CASSSDLTVRYYGYTF TGTGCCAGCAGCTCCGATTTGACGGTTAGATACTATGGCTACACCTTC
TRBJ1-1 NA NA TRBV20-1 CSALGQTEAFF TGCAGTGCTCTGGGGCAGACTGAAGCTTTCTTT
TRBJ2-5 NA TRBD1 TRBV25-1 CASSDDRGQETQYF TGTGCCAGCAGTGACGACAGGGGGCAAGAGACCCAGTACTTC
TRBJ1-2 NA TRBD1 TRBV5-4 CASSFAGQGIYGYTF TGTGCCAGCAGCTTCGCGGGACAGGGGATCTATGGCTACACCTTC
TRBJ1-4 NA NA TRBV9 CASSVGGGSEKLFF TGTGCCAGCAGCGTAGGAGGGGGGAGTGAAAAACTGTTTTTT
TRBJ1-1 NA TRBD1 TRBV27 CASRAGGARAFF TGTGCCAGCAGGGCAGGGGGCGCACGGGCTTTCTTT
TRBJ1-2 NA NA TRBV11-2 CASSISRGNYGYTF TGTGCCAGCAGCATTAGCCGGGGTAACTATGGCTACACCTTC
TRBJ1-3 NA TRBD1 TRBV9 CASSVGTGDPSGNTIYF TGTGCCAGCAGCGTAGGTACAGGGGATCCCTCTGGAAACACCATATATTTT
TRBJ1-4 NA NA TRBV19 CASSSLSEKLFF TGTGCCAGTAGTTCCCTCTCCGAAAAACTGTTTTTT
TRBJ2-3 NA NA TRBV30 CAWSRSTDTQYF TGTGCCTGGAGCAGGTCCACAGATACGCAGTATTTT
TRBJ2-5 NA NA TRBV5-6 CASSLEETQYF TGTGCCAGCAGCTTGGAGGAGACCCAGTACTTC
TRBJ1-1 NA NA TRBV30 CAGIDTTMNTEAFF TGTGCCGGCATAGATACTACAATGAACACTGAAGCTTTCTTT
TRBJ1-3 hyperexpanded NA TRBV29-1 CSVWWTTDSGNTIYF TGCAGCGTTTGGTGGACAACCGACTCTGGAAACACCATATATTTT
TRBJ1-5 NA TRBD1 TRBV7-8 CASSKRDRDGNQPQHF TGTGCCAGCAGCAAACGGGACAGGGATGGCAATCAGCCCCAGCATTTT